This T cell receptor beta chain is from a study of blood T cell repertoires in COVID-19. Here immunoSEQ multiplex PCR was the method, and the copy in TCRdb shows in-frame clones only, minus some. The sample holds roughly 70,000 clones, roughly 84% seen once. The CDR3 runs to 13 residues. V lost 10 bases to trimming and J lost 8 bases, with 17 bases between them. The germline V gene has CDR1 SNHLY and CDR2 FYNNEI. The chain has TRBV2 and TRBJ1-4; D might be TRBD1 (6 bases). Specimen: peripheral blood. This TCR was sampled from a woman aged 55-70 years with acute or convalescent COVID-19. The CDR3 loop reads CATSNREGEKLFF. The DNA for the CDR3 is TGTGCCACCTCCAACAGGGAGGGAGAAAAACTGTTTTTT.